Shown below are 18 T cell receptor beta chains from a single sample sequenced in a study of identical twins. MiXCR, run by TCRdb on the 5' RACE reads, gives a single entry per CDR3 protein. The sample includes fewer than 800,000 distinct CDR3 sequences, less than 9% of them seen just once. This sample was also put to use in a study of yellow fever vaccine responses in identical twins.

The sample taken for sequencing was PBMCs. The receptor set was obtained from a woman aged 18-30 years in good health.

This clonotype was counted at least ten times. The V and J genes are TRBV2 and TRBJ2-1, with a weak D call TRBD1 (6 bases). Germline values: CDR1 SNHLY, CDR2 FYNNEI. The CDR3 runs to 14 residues. V was trimmed by 3 bases and J by 5 bases, leaving 11 bases between them. The CDR3 is CASSDWTVNNEQFF. CDR3 sequence (DNA): TGTGCCAGCAGTGACTGGACAGTTAACAATGAGCAGTTCTTC.

This clonotype came up many times. The chain has TRBV4-1 and TRBJ2-4; no firm D call. Deletions cut 2 bases from V and 0 bases from J, with 5 bases between. The CDR3 extends over 14 amino acids. Per the germline V gene, CDR1 is MGHRA and CDR2 is YSYEKL. The CDR3 is CASSQPLAKNIQYF. The CDR3 DNA reads TGCGCCAGCAGCCAACCCCTAGCCAAAAACATTCAGTACTTC.

In its sample, this clonotype was seen a few times. The chain employs TRBV4-1 and TRBJ2-7, with 8 bases fitting TRBD2. With 4 bases clipped from V and 5 bases from J, the junction kept 10 bases outside the gene matches. This CDR3 region has 15 residues. Germline assignment: CDR1 MGHRA and CDR2 YSYEKL. The CDR3: CASSPSSTSGDEQYF. The DNA of the CDR3 is TGCGCCAGCAGCCCGAGTAGTACTAGCGGAGACGAGCAGTACTTC.

This clonotype was picked up a small number of times. The genes are TRBV11-2 and TRBJ2-1; TRBD1 agrees at 7 bases. The V segment lost 2 bases and the J segment 0 bases; nucleotides outside the gene matches: 10. Looked up from germline, CDR1 is SGHAT and CDR2 is FQNNGV. This CDR3 has 18 residues. The CDR3 here is CASSLLAQGVSSYNEQFF. The CDR3 DNA is TGTGCCAGCAGCTTATTGGCCCAGGGGGTTAGCTCCTACAATGAGCAGTTCTTC.

This clonotype was counted ten times or more. This chain links TRBV4-1 with TRBJ2-1; no clear D. The CDR3 runs to 14 residues. Germline V gene data show CDR1 as MGHRA and CDR2 as YSYEKL. V lost 1 base to trimming and J lost 8 bases, with 12 bases between them. CDR3 sequence reads: CASSQGVILYEQFF. Here the CDR3 DNA reads TGCGCCAGCAGCCAAGGGGTCATACTCTATGAGCAGTTCTTC.

The chain has TRBV7-8 and TRBJ2-1; D might be TRBD2 (6 bases). Trimming shortened V by 4 bases and J by 2 bases, and 12 bases separated the two germline ends. The CDR3 loop spans 15 amino acids. Germline CDR1 and CDR2: SGHVS and FQNEAQ. DNA of the CDR3: TGTGCCAGCAGCTCCTTCGCGGGACCCTACAATGAGCAGTTCTTC. Protein: CASSSFAGPYNEQFF. Variable domain in full (rest from reference TRBV7-8 and TRBJ2-1): GAGVSQSPRYKVAKRGQDVALRCDPISGHVSLFWYQQALGQGPEFLTYFQNEAQLDKSGLPSDRFFAERPEGSVSTLKIQRTQQEDSAVYLCASSSFAGPYNEQFFGPGTRLTVL.

This clonotype showed up many times. The V gene is TRBV12-3 or TRBV12-4, the J gene TRBJ2-3; 12 nucleotides align to TRBD1. The CDR3 is 17 amino acids. The junction had 7 bases not matched to a gene; V was cut back by 4 bases and J by 2 bases. Written as DNA, the CDR3 is TGTGCCAGCAGTTCCGGGACAGGGGGCCGAGACACAGATACGCAGTATTTT. It is translated as CASSSGTGGRDTDTQYF.

This clonotype was picked up a small number of times. This rearrangement joins TRBV4-1 to TRBJ2-7; possible D gene TRBD1, 5 bases. The CDR3 covers 15 residues. V lost 0 bases to trimming and J lost 3 bases, with 12 bases between them. The germline gives CDR1 MGHRA, CDR2 YSYEKL. CDR3 sequence reads: CASSQDSQGFYEQYV. CDR3 DNA sequence: TGCGCCAGCAGCCAAGATAGTCAGGGATTCTACGAGCAGTACGTC.

This clonotype was detected ten times or more. The genes are TRBV12-3 or TRBV12-4 and TRBJ2-2, with 8 bases identical to TRBD2. The CDR3 is 15 amino acids. Germline trimming cut 9 bases from V and 4 bases from J; bases unmatched to any gene: 10. The CDR3 protein is CASGDGLASTGELFF. CDR3 nucleotides: TGTGCCAGTGGAGACGGACTAGCCAGCACCGGGGAGCTGTTTTTT.

This clonotype was counted at least ten times. The chain has TRBV24-1 and TRBJ1-5, with 7 bases identical to TRBD1. Germline values: CDR1 KGHDR, CDR2 SFDVKD. Unmatched junction bases numbered 0, after V lost 4 bases and J lost 10 bases. This CDR3 has 11 amino acids. CDR3 bases: TGTGCCACCAGTGAAGGGGGCCCCCAGCATTTT. Protein product: CATSEGGPQHF.

The V gene is TRBV5-6, the J gene TRBJ2-1; D could derive from TRBD1 or TRBD2 (5 bases each). CDR1 SGHDT and CDR2 YYEEEE come from the germline V gene. V gave up 3 bases and J gave up 6 bases, with 16 bases separating them. The CDR3 is 15 amino acids. The CDR3 coding sequence is TGTGCCAGCAGCTCGCCGGGGCGGAGCGCCAATGAGCAGTTCTTC. This gives the protein CASSSPGRSANEQFF.

The CDR3 nucleotides are TGTGTCTCTAGCGGGGGGGCCCCCGGGGAGCTGTTTTTT. It specifies CVSSGGAPGELFF. The chain couples TRBV11-2 to TRBJ2-2, with TRBD2 matching 12 bases. Per the germline V gene, CDR1 is SGHAT and CDR2 is FQNNGV. CDR3 length: 13 amino acids.

The table lists this clonotype with a few counts. The chain is built from TRBV6-1 and TRBJ2-2; 13 nucleotides line up with TRBD2. The CDR3 runs 18 residues. V lost 7 bases and J lost 5; bases outside the gene matches: 13. CDR1 MNHNS and CDR2 SASEGT come from the germline V gene. CDR3 in amino acids: CASKSLAGGPGGTGELFF. The CDR3 bases are TGTGCCAGCAAATCACTAGCGGGAGGGCCTGGAGGGACCGGGGAGCTGTTTTTT.

This clonotype was seen a few times. The chain couples TRBV7-9 to TRBJ1-4, with no clear D. The germline V gene encodes CDR1 SEHNR and CDR2 FQNEAQ (reference sequence). The CDR3 covers 16 residues. Trimming cost V 2 bases and J 7 bases, with 17 bases left between them. The CDR3: CASSLKVSRFVEKLFF. CDR3 bases: TGTGCCAGCAGCTTAAAGGTCTCGCGGTTTGTTGAAAAACTGTTTTTT. The complete variable domain, with remaining parts taken from reference TRBV7-9 and TRBJ1-4, reads DTGVSQNPRHKITKRGQNVTFRCDPISEHNRLYWYRQTLGQGPEFLTYFQNEAQLEKSRLLSDRFSAERPKGSFSTLEIQRTEQGDSAMYLCASSLKVSRFVEKLFFGSGTQLSVL.

This clonotype was picked up many times. The chain recombines TRBV10-3 with TRBJ2-6; D not resolved. V lost 4 bases to trimming and J lost 0 bases, with 10 bases between them. Germline CDR1 reads ENHRY; CDR2 reads SYGVKD. This CDR3 region has 16 residues. DNA of the CDR3: TGTGCCATCAGTGGTCGTTGGACCTCTGGGGCCAACGTCCTGACTTTC. Translation: CAISGRWTSGANVLTF.

This clonotype was seen a handful of times. V and J are TRBV11-3 and TRBJ2-2; D may be TRBD1 or TRBD2 (5 bases each). From germline, CDR1 is SGHNT and CDR2 YENEEA. Trimming cost V 5 bases and J 3 bases, with 19 bases left between them. This CDR3 has 17 amino acids. CDR3 nucleotide sequence: TGTGCCAGCAGCCAAAGAAAAACTAGGGACCACACCGGGGAGCTGTTTTTT. The encoded protein is CASSQRKTRDHTGELFF.

This rearrangement joins TRBV10-3 to TRBJ2-5, with 7 bases aligning to TRBD2. J was trimmed by 2 bases and V by 11 bases; bases with no gene match: 8. Germline loops: CDR1 ENHRY, CDR2 SYGVKD. This CDR3 has 13 residues. Here the CDR3 DNA reads TGTGCCGTCAACCCAGCGGGACAAGAGACCCAGTACTTC. Translation gives CAVNPAGQETQYF.

This clonotype was seen many times. This chain links TRBV20-1 with TRBJ2-1, with no clear D. CDR1 and CDR2 (germline): DFQATT, SNEGSKA (reference sequence). V was trimmed by 1 base and J by 13 bases, leaving 17 bases between them. The length of the CDR3 is 13 residues. This CDR3 reads CSARVGGDRPQFF. The CDR3 region has the DNA TGCAGTGCTAGAGTCGGTGGCGACCGACCTCAGTTCTTC.